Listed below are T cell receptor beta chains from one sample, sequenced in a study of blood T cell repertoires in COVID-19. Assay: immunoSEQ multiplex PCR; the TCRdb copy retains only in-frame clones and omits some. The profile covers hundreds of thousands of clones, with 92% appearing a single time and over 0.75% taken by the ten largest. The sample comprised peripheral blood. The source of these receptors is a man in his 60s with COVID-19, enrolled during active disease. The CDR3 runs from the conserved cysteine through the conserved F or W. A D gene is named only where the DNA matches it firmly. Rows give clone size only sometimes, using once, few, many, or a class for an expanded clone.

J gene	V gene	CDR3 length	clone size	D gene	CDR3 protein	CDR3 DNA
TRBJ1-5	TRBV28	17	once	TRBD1	CASSSQGRGASNQPQHF	TGTGCCAGCAGCTCACAGGGGAGAGGGGCAAGCAATCAGCCCCAGCATTTT
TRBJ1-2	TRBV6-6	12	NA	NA	CASAGSDNGYTF	TGTGCCAGCGCCGGGTCAGATAATGGCTACACCTTC
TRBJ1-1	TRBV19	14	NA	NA	CASSIGGLNTEAFF	TGTGCCAGTAGTATTGGAGGATTGAACACTGAAGCTTTCTTT
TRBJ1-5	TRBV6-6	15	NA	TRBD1	CASRTGQGAYQPQHF	TGTGCCAGCAGGACCGGACAGGGGGCATACCAGCCCCAGCATTTT
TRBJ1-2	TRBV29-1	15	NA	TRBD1	CSVGTGGSSIYGYTF	TGCAGCGTCGGTACAGGGGGGTCCTCGATCTATGGCTACACCTTC
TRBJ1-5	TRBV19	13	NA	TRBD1	CATHRGPNQPQHF	TGTGCCACTCACAGGGGCCCCAATCAGCCCCAGCATTTT
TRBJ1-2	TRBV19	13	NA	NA	CASSIGEGRGYTF	TGTGCCAGTAGTATAGGCGAGGGAAGAGGCTACACCTTC
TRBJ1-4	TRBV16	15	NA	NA	CASSRAGVNNEKLFF	TGTGCCAGCAGTCGCGCAGGGGTAAATAATGAAAAACTGTTTTTT
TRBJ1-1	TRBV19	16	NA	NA	CASSPKAGVANTEAFF	TGTGCCAGTAGTCCTAAGGCAGGGGTTGCGAACACTGAAGCTTTCTTT
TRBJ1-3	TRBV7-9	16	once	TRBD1	CASSSGQGISGNTIYF	TGTGCCAGCAGTTCGGGACAGGGGATCTCTGGAAACACCATATATTTT
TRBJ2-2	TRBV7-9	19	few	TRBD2	CASSLFLHQAGGNTGELFF	TGTGCCAGCAGCTTATTCCTACACCAAGCGGGAGGGAACACCGGGGAGCTGTTTTTT
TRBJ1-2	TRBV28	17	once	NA	CASSSQTQDRLEDGYTF	TGTGCCAGCAGTTCCCAAACCCAAGACCGGCTAGAGGATGGCTACACCTTC
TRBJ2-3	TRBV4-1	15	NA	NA	CASSLTAGAKDTQYF	TGCGCCAGCAGCCTCACGGCAGGGGCCAAAGATACGCAGTATTTT
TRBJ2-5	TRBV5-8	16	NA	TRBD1	CASSSLQGALQETQYF	TGTGCCAGCAGCTCCTTACAGGGGGCGTTACAAGAGACCCAGTACTTC
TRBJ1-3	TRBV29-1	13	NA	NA	CSVVVDSGNTIYF	TGCAGCGTTGTTGTAGACTCTGGAAACACCATATATTTT
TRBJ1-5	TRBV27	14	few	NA	CASSLVQRIQPQHF	TGTGCCAGCAGTTTGGTACAGAGAATTCAGCCCCAGCATTTT
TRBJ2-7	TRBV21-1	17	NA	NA	CASSKESRGSSGNEQYF	TGTGCCAGCAGCAAAGAGAGTAGGGGGAGCTCGGGGAACGAGCAGTACTTC
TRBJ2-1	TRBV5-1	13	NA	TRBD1	CASSPLSTGDPFF	TGCGCCAGCAGCCCCCTGTCGACAGGGGACCCGTTCTTC
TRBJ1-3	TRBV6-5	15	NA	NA	CASGEGRGSGNTIYF	TGTGCCAGCGGGGAGGGCAGGGGCAGTGGAAACACCATATATTTT
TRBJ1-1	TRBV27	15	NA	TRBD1	CASSPWTGQITEAFF	TGTGCCAGCAGTCCCTGGACAGGCCAGATCACTGAAGCTTTCTTT
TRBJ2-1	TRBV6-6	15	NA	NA	CASSRDSSSYNEQFF	TGTGCCAGCAGCCGCGACTCAAGCTCCTACAATGAGCAGTTCTTC
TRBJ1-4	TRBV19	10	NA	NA	CASMSGKLFF	TGTGCCAGTATGTCAGGGAAACTGTTTTTT
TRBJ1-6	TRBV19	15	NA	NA	CASRDLYSDNSPLHF	TGTGCCAGCCGCGATCTCTACAGTGATAATTCACCCCTCCACTTT
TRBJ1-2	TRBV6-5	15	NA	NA	CASSSPGVRAFGYTF	TGTGCCAGCAGTTCCCCCGGGGTTAGGGCGTTCGGCTACACCTTC
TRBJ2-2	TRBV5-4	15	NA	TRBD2	CASGTSGRPTGELFF	TGTGCCAGCGGGACTAGCGGGAGACCAACCGGGGAGCTGTTTTTT
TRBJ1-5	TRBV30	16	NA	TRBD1	CAWRPGQGASNQPQHF	TGTGCCTGGAGACCGGGACAGGGGGCGAGCAATCAGCCCCAGCATTTT
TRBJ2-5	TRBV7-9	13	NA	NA	CASSRDSKETQYF	TGTGCCAGCAGCCGGGACTCCAAAGAGACCCAGTACTTC
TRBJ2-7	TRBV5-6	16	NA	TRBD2	CASSLYSGSSSYEQYF	TGTGCCAGCAGCTTGTATAGCGGGAGTAGCTCCTACGAGCAGTACTTC
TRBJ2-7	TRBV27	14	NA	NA	CASSLSSFAYEQYF	TGTGCCAGCAGTTTATCTTCATTTGCCTACGAGCAGTACTTC
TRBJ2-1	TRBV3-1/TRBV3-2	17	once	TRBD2	CASSHIAGGYSYNEQFF	TGTGCCAGCAGCCACATAGCGGGAGGTTACTCCTACAATGAGCAGTTCTTC
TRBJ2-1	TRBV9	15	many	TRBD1	CASSVGQGVYNEQFF	TGTGCCAGCAGCGTGGGACAGGGGGTCTACAATGAGCAGTTCTTC
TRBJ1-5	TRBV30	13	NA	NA	CAWQAKGDQPQHF	TGTGCCTGGCAAGCTAAGGGGGACCAGCCCCAGCATTTT
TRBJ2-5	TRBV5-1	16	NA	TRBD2	CASSLAGTSGSETQYF	TGCGCCAGCAGCTTGGCAGGGACTAGCGGGAGTGAGACCCAGTACTTC
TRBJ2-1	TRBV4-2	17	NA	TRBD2	CASSPGLAGGPDNEQFF	TGTGCCAGCAGCCCCGGACTAGCGGGAGGGCCCGACAATGAGCAGTTCTTC
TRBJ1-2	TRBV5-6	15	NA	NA	CASSLVRTANYGYTF	TGTGCCAGCAGCTTGGTAAGGACAGCAAACTATGGCTACACCTTC
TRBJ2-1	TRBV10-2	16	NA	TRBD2	CASRLGLAGGYNEQFF	TGCGCCAGCAGACTGGGACTAGCGGGAGGGTACAATGAGCAGTTCTTC
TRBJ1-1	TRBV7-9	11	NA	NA	CASSGGTEAFF	TGTGCCAGCAGCGGCGGGACTGAAGCTTTCTTT
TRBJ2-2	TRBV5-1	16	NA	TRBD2	CASSGLAGGNTGELFF	TGCGCCAGCAGTGGTCTGGCGGGGGGAAACACCGGGGAGCTGTTTTTT
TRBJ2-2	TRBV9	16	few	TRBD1	CASSVNSGGGSGELFF	TGTGCCAGCAGCGTAAACTCAGGGGGCGGTAGCGGGGAGCTGTTTTTT
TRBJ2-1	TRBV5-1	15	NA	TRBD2	CASSLRTSGGGEQFF	TGCGCCAGCAGCCTAAGGACTAGCGGGGGAGGCGAGCAGTTCTTC